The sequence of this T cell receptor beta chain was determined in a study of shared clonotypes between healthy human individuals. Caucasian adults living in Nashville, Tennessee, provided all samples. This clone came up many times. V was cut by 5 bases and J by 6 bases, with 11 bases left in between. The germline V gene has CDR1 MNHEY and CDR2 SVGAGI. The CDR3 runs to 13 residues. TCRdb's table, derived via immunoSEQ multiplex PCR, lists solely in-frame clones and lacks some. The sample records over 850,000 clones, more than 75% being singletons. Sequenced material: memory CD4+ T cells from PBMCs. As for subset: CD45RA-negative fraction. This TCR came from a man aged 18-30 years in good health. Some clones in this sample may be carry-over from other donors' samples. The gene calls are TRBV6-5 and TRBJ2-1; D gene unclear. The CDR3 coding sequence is TGTGCCAGCAGTCTTGGCAGGTTCAATGAGCAGTTCTTC. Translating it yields CASSLGRFNEQFF.